The 23 T cell receptor beta chains listed next were all sequenced from one sample in a study of T-cell reconstitution after alpha-beta-depleted transplantation in children. The TCRbeta library was prepared with unique molecular identifiers. TCRdb reprocessed the PCR reads via MiXCR and lists one record per CDR3 protein. The table has some 590,000 distinct CDR3 sequences, about 10% seen once. This specimen was PBMCs from the stem cell graft donor, taken from the stem cell graft. The source is a human donor who donated a stem cell graft to a child with acute myeloid leukemia.

The chain links TRBV12-3 or TRBV12-4 to TRBJ2-3; the match to TRBD2 covers 9 bases. With V trimmed by 4 bases and J by 5 bases, 13 bases remained unmatched. This CDR3 is built from 17 residues. The CDR3 bases are TGTGCCAGCAGTTCCTCCCACTTAGCGGGAGACAGAGATACGCAGTATTTT. It is translated as CASSSSHLAGDRDTQYF.

This clonotype occurred a few times. The chain has TRBV4-2 and TRBJ1-4; 8 nucleotides match TRBD1. This CDR3 spans 16 amino acids. Germline V gives CDR1 LGHNA, CDR2 YNFKEQ. V was pared by 3 bases and J by 5 bases, with 8 bases of the junction left unmatched. CDR3 residues: CASSQGGTGRNEKLFF. The CDR3 DNA sequence: TGTGCCAGCAGCCAGGGAGGGACAGGCCGAAATGAAAAACTGTTTTTT.

The V call is TRBV9, the J call TRBJ2-3; D possibly uses TRBD1 or TRBD2 (5 bases each). This CDR3 comprises 16 residues. Trimming removed 4 bases from V and 5 bases from J, with 20 bases in between. Germline V CDR1 and CDR2: SGDLS, YYNGEE. The CDR3 bases are TGTGCCAGCAGCTCCGAAGGCCGAGGGGCCGGAGATACGCAGTATTTT. It encodes CASSSEGRGAGDTQYF.

This clonotype was recorded at least ten times. The J gene is TRBJ2-2, the V gene TRBV29-1; TRBD2 agrees at 7 bases. The CDR3 has 13 amino acids. Germline-derived CDR1 and CDR2 are SQVTM and ANQGSEA. Trimming at V came to 7 bases and at J to 4 bases, leaving 6 bases not matched to a gene. The CDR3 DNA reads as TGCAGCGCCGGGGGAGGGGCCACCGGGGAGCTGTTTTTT. As protein: CSAGGGATGELFF.

The table lists this clonotype with many counts. The gene calls are TRBV20-1 and TRBJ2-7; no clear D gene. Trimming stripped 7 bases from V and 3 bases from J, with 16 bases between. Germline V CDR1 and CDR2: DFQATT, SNEGSKA (reference sequence). The CDR3 runs 13 residues. CDR3 nucleotides: TGCAGTGTCATTGGAAGTCTAAGCTACGAGCAGTACTTC. Its translation is CSVIGSLSYEQYF.

This clonotype was detected ten times or more. The chain joins TRBV12-3 or TRBV12-4 to TRBJ1-1; D perhaps matches TRBD1 (6 bases). The CDR3 spans 14 residues. Trimming removed 6 bases at V and 7 bases at J, with 18 bases between. For the CDR3, the DNA is TGTGCCAGCAGCCCTCTGAGGGGGGGCGATGAAGCTTTCTTT. Its protein product is CASSPLRGGDEAFF.

V and J are TRBV20-1 and TRBJ2-3, with 12 bases that match TRBD1. The CDR3 contains 14 residues. CDR1 and CDR2 (germline): DFQATT, SNEGSKA (reference sequence). Trimming removed 3 bases from V and 6 bases from J; junction bases left unmatched: 4. CDR3 sequence: CSASWDRGRDTQYF. DNA for the CDR3: TGCAGTGCTAGCTGGGACAGGGGGCGGGATACGCAGTATTTT.

This sequence joins TRBV28 and TRBJ1-6; 7 bases line up with TRBD1. The ends lost 3 bases at V and 9 bases at J; junction bases unmatched: 2. The CDR3 consists of 13 residues. CDR1 is MDHEN, CDR2 SYDVKM, per germline. The CDR3 DNA reads as TGTGCCAGCAGTTTGCCAGGGGGTTCACCCCTCCACTTT. Its translation is CASSLPGGSPLHF.

The sample holds a few counts of this clonotype. Written as DNA, the CDR3 is TGCAGCGTTAAAAGAACAGGGTACAAAGAGACCCAGTACTTC. It yields the protein CSVKRTGYKETQYF. The V and J genes are TRBV29-1 and TRBJ2-5; TRBD1 might be the D (6 bases). This CDR3 is built from 14 residues. Trimming removed 5 bases from V and 3 bases from J, with 16 bases in between. In germline, CDR1 is SQVTM, CDR2 ANQGSEA.

This clonotype was counted only a few times. The gene calls are TRBV6-1 and TRBJ1-1; D uncertain. Germline V gene sequence: CDR1 MNHNS, CDR2 SASEGT. This CDR3 has 13 residues. The V gene lost 6 bases and the J gene lost 4 bases, with 12 bases spanning the gap. The CDR3: CASRFRSSTEAFF. CDR3 DNA: TGTGCCAGCAGATTTCGGAGTAGCACTGAAGCTTTCTTT.

This clonotype was seen at least ten times. This rearrangement joins TRBV28 to TRBJ1-1; D not certain. Germline V gene data show CDR1 as MDHEN and CDR2 as SYDVKM. V was trimmed by 6 bases and J by 10 bases, leaving 12 bases between them. The CDR3 spans 11 residues. The CDR3 DNA sequence: TGTGCCAGCAGCCACTTTTGGGGAGCTTTCTTT. Translating it yields CASSHFWGAFF.

This clonotype was detected a few times. The gene calls are TRBV20-1 and TRBJ2-2, with D possibly matching TRBD2 (5 bases). V was clipped by 3 bases and J by 7 bases, with 15 bases between them. This CDR3 comprises 14 residues. Germline V CDR1 and CDR2: DFQATT, SNEGSKA (reference sequence). The chain's CDR3 is CSARPPALGGELFF. The CDR3 region has the DNA TGCAGTGCTAGGCCCCCGGCACTAGGCGGGGAGCTGTTTTTT.

The V call is TRBV29-1, the J call TRBJ2-7; D call uncertain. The CDR3 consists of 12 residues. From germline, CDR1 is SQVTM and CDR2 ANQGSEA. CDR3 nucleotide sequence: TGCAGTTGTCGAGTCGGCACCTACGAGCAGTACTTC. Amino acid sequence: CSCRVGTYEQYF.

This clonotype has ten or more counts. The chain combines TRBV25-1 with TRBJ2-3, with D possibly matching TRBD2 (5 bases). CDR1 is MGHDK and CDR2 is SYGVNS in the germline V gene. The CDR3 is made up of 17 amino acids. Trimming pared 2 bases from V and 0 bases from J, leaving 15 bases between. CDR3 DNA sequence: TGTGCCAGCAGTGAACGATCGACGGGGTTGAGCACAGATACGCAGTATTTT. Its translation: CASSERSTGLSTDTQYF.

This clonotype was seen more than once but under ten times. The gene calls are TRBV29-1 and TRBJ2-7; the match to TRBD2 covers 9 bases. V lost 2 bases to trimming and J lost 4 bases; unmatched junction nucleotides: 6. This CDR3 spans 14 amino acids. Germline V gene lookup returns CDR1 SQVTM and CDR2 ANQGSEA. The CDR3 bases are TGCAGCGTTGAATGGCGGGAGGGGGGGTACGAGCAGTACTTC. Protein: CSVEWREGGYEQYF.

This clonotype was seen a handful of times. The chain carries TRBV5-4 and TRBJ2-6; 8 bases match TRBD1. With 7 bases clipped from V and 3 bases from J, the junction kept 9 bases outside the gene matches. CDR1 is SGHNT, CDR2 YYREEE, per germline (reference sequence). The CDR3 spans 16 residues. Here the CDR3 reads CASGTGGRGGANVLTF. CDR3 bases: TGTGCCAGCGGAACAGGGGGGCGAGGTGGGGCCAACGTCCTGACTTTC.

This clonotype was detected only once. The chain has TRBV18 and TRBJ2-7, with 8 bases matching TRBD2. The CDR3 sequence is 17 residues long. Germline V CDR1 and CDR2: KGHSH, LQKENI. V dropped 0 bases and J dropped 6; count of bases not matched to a gene: 13. This CDR3 reads CASSPPTAGDDLGEQYF. The CDR3 DNA is TGTGCCAGCTCACCACCCACAGCGGGAGATGACTTAGGCGAGCAGTACTTC.

This clonotype turned up a few times. V usage is TRBV29-1 and J usage is TRBJ2-4; D might be TRBD1 or TRBD2, each matching 5 bases. The CDR3 totals 15 residues. Trimming cost V 5 bases and J 2 bases, with 16 bases left between them. The germline V gene has CDR1 SQVTM and CDR2 ANQGSEA. The CDR3 loop reads CSVTLGTVSKNIQYF. CDR3 sequence (DNA): TGCAGCGTTACGCTCGGGACGGTCTCCAAAAACATTCAGTACTTC.

This chain uses TRBV7-2 with TRBJ1-2; D is possibly TRBD1 (6 bases). V gave up 5 bases and J gave up 7 bases, with 14 bases separating them. The CDR3 spans 13 residues. From germline, CDR1 is SGHTA and CDR2 FQGNSA. The CDR3 DNA sequence: TGTGCCAGCAGCATAAGACAGGAGACTGGCTACACCTTC. Residues: CASSIRQETGYTF.

This clonotype was seen at least ten times. The chain recombines TRBV12-3 or TRBV12-4 with TRBJ2-7, with D uncertain. CDR3 size: 14 residues. With 4 bases removed from V and 2 bases from J, the gap between germline ends came to 12 bases. DNA of the CDR3: TGTGCCAGCAGTTGTTACGGTATACCCTACGAGCAGTACTTC. Its protein is CASSCYGIPYEQYF.

Ten or more counts support this clonotype. This sequence joins TRBV20-1 and TRBJ2-2; TRBD2 matches 14 bases. The germline V gene encodes CDR1 DFQATT and CDR2 SNEGSKA (reference sequence). The ends lost 6 bases at V and 6 bases at J; junction bases unmatched: 9. This CDR3 spans 16 amino acids. CDR3 in DNA: TGCAGTGCGTCCGCTTTGACTAGCGGGAGGGCCGGGGAGCTGTTTTTT. It specifies CSASALTSGRAGELFF.

This clonotype was observed a few times. The gene calls are TRBV12-3 or TRBV12-4 and TRBJ2-1; weak D call: TRBD2 (7 bases). The CDR3 length is 16 residues. Trimming removed 3 bases from V and 8 bases from J, with 20 bases in between. The DNA of the CDR3 is TGTGCCAGCAGTTTCCTCGGGGGGCTAGTCGGGGATGAGCAGTTCTTC. Protein sequence: CASSFLGGLVGDEQFF.

The V gene is TRBV7-8, the J gene TRBJ1-1; D is unresolved. V lost 4 bases and J lost 3, with 18 bases in between. The germline V gene has CDR1 SGHVS and CDR2 FQNEAQ. The CDR3 contains 16 residues. This CDR3 reads CASSSHVAGDYTEAFF. Written as DNA, the CDR3 is TGTGCCAGCAGCTCACACGTGGCGGGCGATTACACTGAAGCTTTCTTT.